The rows below give T cell receptor beta chains drawn from one sample of a study of blood T cell repertoires in COVID-19. Only in-frame clones appear in the TCRdb table, and some are missing; sequencing was by immunoSEQ multiplex PCR. The table has about 210,000 clones, around 84% seen once. Sequencing input: PBMCs or T cells enriched from blood (not recorded which). The receptors derive from a man aged 40-55 years who had recovered from COVID-19. Both conserved end residues are part of each CDR3. D genes are given only for firm matches. The listing skips clone size in some rows; elsewhere it reads once, few, many or a size class.

>TRBD1|TRBJ1-1|TRBV7-3|.
TGTGCCAGCAGCTCTCAGGGGGCGACTGAAGCTTTCTTT
CASSSQGATEAFF
>.|TRBJ2-5|TRBV14|.
TGTGCCAGCAGCCAAAGACAACCCCTCCAAGAGACCCAGTACTTC
CASSQRQPLQETQYF
>TRBD1|TRBJ1-6|TRBV5-6|.
TGTGCCAGCAGCTTGGCAGGGACAGGATACTCACCCCTCCACTTT
CASSLAGTGYSPLHF
>.|TRBJ1-5|TRBV30|.
TGTGCCTGTTCACAGGGTAACAATCAGCCCCAGCATTTT
CACSQGNNQPQHF
>.|TRBJ1-3|TRBV28|.
TGTGCCAGCAGCATAAGGGGGGGAGTTGGAAACACCATATATTTT
CASSIRGGVGNTIYF
>.|TRBJ2-1|TRBV30|.
TGTGCCTGGCTCCAATGGGAGGAGGCTGAGCAGTTCTTC
CAWLQWEEAEQFF
>TRBD1|TRBJ1-1|TRBV5-4|once
TGTGCCAGCAGCTTGGGAGGGGGCGGAAGAGGGAACACTGAAGCTTTCTTT
CASSLGGGGRGNTEAFF
>.|TRBJ2-1|TRBV7-9|.
TGTGCCAGCAGCTTAGAATGGGGGGTGGACAATGAGCAGTTCTTC
CASSLEWGVDNEQFF
>.|TRBJ1-2|TRBV12-3/TRBV12-4|.
TGTGCCAGCACTCCCTTGAACTATGGCTACACCTTC
CASTPLNYGYTF
>TRBD2|TRBJ2-5|TRBV5-6|few
TGTGCCAGCAGCTGGGGCCCACTAGCGGGAGATCGAGAGACCCAGTACTTC
CASSWGPLAGDRETQYF
>.|TRBJ2-2|TRBV29-1|.
TGCAGCGTGGTAGACAGGCCGAACACCGGGGAGCTGTTTTTT
CSVVDRPNTGELFF
>TRBD1|TRBJ1-5|TRBV7-2|.
TGTGCCAGCAGCAAAACCGGGACAGGACTATCCAATCAGCCCCAGCATTTT
CASSKTGTGLSNQPQHF
>.|TRBJ1-1|TRBV7-6|.
TGTGCCAGCAGCTATGGGGGCGGGGGCACTGAAGCTTTCTTT
CASSYGGGGTEAFF
>TRBD1|TRBJ2-3|TRBV6-4|medium-sized
TGTGCCAGCAGTGACGGACAGGCCACAGATACGCAGTATTTT
CASSDGQATDTQYF
>.|TRBJ2-6|TRBV3-1/TRBV3-2|many
TGTGCCAGCAGCCAAGAAGAATCGGGTGGTGGGGCCAACGTCCTGACTTTC
CASSQEESGGGANVLTF
>TRBD1|TRBJ2-1|TRBV7-9|.
TGTGCCAGCAGCTCAGTACAGGGGAGCTCCTACAATGAGCAGTTCTTC
CASSSVQGSSYNEQFF
>.|TRBJ2-1|TRBV27|.
TGTGCCAGCAGCCGAGCAGGGACTTGGACCTACAATGAGCAGTTCTTC
CASSRAGTWTYNEQFF
>TRBD2|TRBJ2-1|TRBV7-3|.
TGTGCCAGCAGCCCTAGCGGGAGGGCCTCCAATGAGCAGTTCTTC
CASSPSGRASNEQFF
>TRBD2|TRBJ2-1|TRBV5-1|once
TGCGCCAGCAGCTTGGCGGTACTAGCGGGATCGGTTGGTGAGCAGTTCTTC
CASSLAVLAGSVGEQFF
>.|TRBJ1-1|TRBV2|.
TGTGCCAGCAGTGACGGGGCCGGGGGCACTGAAGCTTTCTTT
CASSDGAGGTEAFF
>.|TRBJ1-6|TRBV27|.
TGTGCCAGCAGACTTATCCGAGGTTCACCCCTCCACTTT
CASRLIRGSPLHF
>TRBD2|TRBJ2-7|TRBV7-9|once
TGTGCCAGCAGCCAGGGACTATCGGAGCAGTACTTC
CASSQGLSEQYF
>.|TRBJ2-1|TRBV5-1|.
TGCGCCAGCAGCTTGGGGCTAGGTAAGAATGAGCAGTTCTTC
CASSLGLGKNEQFF
>.|TRBJ2-4|TRBV6-2/TRBV6-3|.
TGTGCCAGCAGTTATAAGATCCTGGCGGGACGGGCCAAAAACATTCAGTACTTC
CASSYKILAGRAKNIQYF
>TRBD1|TRBJ1-2|TRBV24-1|.
TGTGCCACCAGTGACGACAGGGGGCTCGGCTACACCTTC
CATSDDRGLGYTF
>.|TRBJ2-7|TRBV27|.
TGTGCCAGCAGTTTATCGGTGTGGGGAGGCGAGCAGTACTTC
CASSLSVWGGEQYF
>.|TRBJ2-2|TRBV12-3/TRBV12-4|few
TGTGCCAGCAGTTTTCGGGCCGGGGAGCTGTTTTTT
CASSFRAGELFF
>.|TRBJ2-7|TRBV30|.
TGTGCCCGCCGGAGAGGGCTCGAGCAGTACTTC
CARRRGLEQYF
>TRBD1|TRBJ2-7|TRBV24-1|.
TGTGCCACCAGTGATCCCGCCGGGACAGGCAACGAGCAGTACTTC
CATSDPAGTGNEQYF
>.|TRBJ2-5|TRBV18|.
TGTGCCAGCTCACCACGGCGGGACGGACGAGCGACCCAGTACTTC
CASSPRRDGRATQYF
>TRBD2|TRBJ2-1|TRBV5-1|.
TGCGCCAGCAGGGGTAGCGGGAGGTACAATGAGCAGTTCTTC
CASRGSGRYNEQFF
>TRBD2|TRBJ2-5|TRBV27|.
TGTGCCAGCAGGGGGGGAGGGGAAGAGACCCAGTACTTC
CASRGGGEETQYF
>.|TRBJ2-1|TRBV5-5|.
TGTGCCAGCAGCTTGGCTCAGGGATTTTTTAATGAGCAGTTCTTC
CASSLAQGFFNEQFF
>TRBD1|TRBJ1-5|TRBV15|.
TGTGCCACCAGCAAAGGACAGGGGAGCAATCAGCCCCAGCATTTT
CATSKGQGSNQPQHF
>TRBD2|TRBJ2-1|TRBV27|once
TGTGCCAGCAGATGGCTAGCGGGAGATTCAGGGGAGTTCTTC
CASRWLAGDSGEFF
>.|TRBJ1-2|TRBV6-4|.
TGTGCCAGCAGTGTGACAGCTAACTATGGCTACACCTTC
CASSVTANYGYTF
>.|TRBJ1-3|TRBV27|.
TGTGCCAGCAGTGCGGGACTTTCCTCTGGAAACACCATATATTTT
CASSAGLSSGNTIYF
>.|TRBJ1-5|TRBV25-1|.
TGTGCCAGCAGTGAAACCGGGTGGGATCAGCCCCAGCATTTT
CASSETGWDQPQHF
>TRBD1|TRBJ1-1|TRBV2|.
TGTGCCTGCAGGACAGGGATGAGCACTGAAGCTTTCTTT
CACRTGMSTEAFF
>.|TRBJ1-3|TRBV10-2|.
TGCGCCAGCAGGGGAAGGGGGGGATCTTTCTCTGGAAACACCATATATTTT
CASRGRGGSFSGNTIYF
>TRBD2|TRBJ2-7|TRBV30|once
TGTGCCTGGAGACTAGCGGGAGGGCCGCAGCAGTACTTC
CAWRLAGGPQQYF
>.|TRBJ1-2|TRBV6-2/TRBV6-3|.
TGTGCCAGCAGTTACGTCCCTACAGAAAACTATGGCTACACCTTC
CASSYVPTENYGYTF
>.|TRBJ2-3|TRBV2|.
TGTGCCAGCCGCCTTGGGCCTTTCACAGATACGCAGTATTTT
CASRLGPFTDTQYF
>.|TRBJ1-5|TRBV7-2|once
TGTGCCAGCAGCTTAGCGGTCACAGGGATCGGCAATCAGCCCCAGCATTTT
CASSLAVTGIGNQPQHF
>.|TRBJ1-2|TRBV6-1|once
TGTGCCAGCAGTGAAGGTCAGGAAAGCAGCTACACCTTC
CASSEGQESSYTF
>TRBD2|TRBJ2-5|TRBV30|.
TGTGCCTGGGGCCGCGGACTAGCGGGAGAAGGAGAGACCCAGTACTTC
CAWGRGLAGEGETQYF
>TRBD1|TRBJ1-1|TRBV7-2|.
TGTGCCAGCAGCTTAACAGGGGCTATGAACACTGAAGCTTTCTTT
CASSLTGAMNTEAFF
>.|TRBJ1-2|TRBV14|.
TGTGCCAGCAGCCAAGCACAGCAGAATGGCTACACCTTC
CASSQAQQNGYTF
>.|TRBJ1-1|TRBV6-5|once
TGTGCCAGCAGCACATTAGACATAACGAACACTGAAGCTTTCTTT
CASSTLDITNTEAFF
>.|TRBJ1-1|TRBV4-1|.
TGCGCCAGCAGCCGGACGCGGGGGGACACTGAAGCTTTCTTT
CASSRTRGDTEAFF